Below are 11 T cell receptor beta chains sequenced from a single sample in a study of regulatory T cells in long-lasting Graves disease (dated by TCRdb to the early 2020s). What this sample's time point label stands for: persistent/refractory GD, antithyroid drugs over 5 years with positive TRAb. For both TCR sequencing and RNA sequencing, RNA was extracted from PBMCs in TRIzol. The method was multiplex PCR. Sequencing took place on an Illumina HiSeq 4000. CDR3 regions were amplified by Arm-PCR with iRepertoire HTBI primers to construct TCR beta libraries. In TCRdb, the public reads were trimmed at Q25 with fastp and aligned with MiXCR, with productive beta chains retained. Rows with one shared CDR3 protein collapse into an entry with the most common genes and DNA. Here the sample has some 430,000 distinct CDR3 sequences; roughly 21% occur a single time. The ten largest clonotypes hold 6.5% to 9% of the sample.

Here the sequenced sample was peripheral blood mononuclear cells (PBMCs), taken when the disease was refractory, from a patient treated with antithyroid drugs. The receptors come from a female donor with Graves disease.

The J gene is TRBJ2-5, the V gene TRBV4-1; 9 bases map to TRBD2. Germline-derived CDR1 and CDR2 are MGHRA and YSYEKL. This CDR3 region has 16 residues. V was clipped by 1 base and J by 5 bases; unmatched bases: 8. In DNA, the CDR3 is TGCGCCAGCAGCCAAGGGACTAGCGTGATCGGGGAGACCCAGTACTTC. Translated, it gives CASSQGTSVIGETQYF.

This chain connects TRBV4-3 to TRBJ2-7, with 9 bases that match TRBD2. The CDR3 is 15 residues long. Germline V lookup: CDR1 LGHNA, CDR2 YSLEER. J was trimmed by 5 bases and V by 4 bases; bases with no gene match: 9. The CDR3 here is CASSLQGREGDEQYF. The CDR3 bases are TGCGCCAGCAGCCTCCAAGGGCGGGAGGGCGACGAGCAGTACTTC.

This clonotype was counted many times. The genes are TRBV6-1 and TRBJ2-7, with TRBD1 as a possible D gene (6 bases). CDR1 is MNHNS, CDR2 SASEGT, per germline. V lost 5 bases to trimming and J lost 1 base, with 9 bases between them. The length of the CDR3 is 13 residues. CDR3 DNA: TGTGCCAGCAGTAAAACAGGGTCCTACGAGCAGTACTTC. Protein sequence: CASSKTGSYEQYF.

The rearrangement joins TRBV3-1 to TRBJ2-2; TRBD2 matches at 9 bases. The length of the CDR3 is 16 residues. Germline-derived CDR1 and CDR2 are LGHDT and YNNKEL (reference sequence). V dropped 1 base and J dropped 4; count of bases not matched to a gene: 4. CDR3 in amino acids: CASSQVGSGSTGELFF. The CDR3 DNA is TGTGCCAGCAGCCAAGTGGGTAGCGGGAGCACCGGGGAGCTGTTTTTT.

The V gene is TRBV30, the J gene TRBJ1-5, with D tentatively TRBD1 (6 bases). The length of the CDR3 is 13 residues. Germline CDR1 and CDR2: GTSNPN and SVGIG (reference sequence). Trimming pared 2 bases from V and 5 bases from J, leaving 10 bases between. CDR3 nucleotides: TGTGCCTGGAGTTCACAGGGAGATCAGCCCCAGCATTTT. It encodes CAWSSQGDQPQHF.

The chain carries TRBV11-2 and TRBJ1-2; no clear D gene. Germline V gives CDR1 SGHAT, CDR2 FQNNGV. There are 16 residues in the CDR3. V gave up 1 base and J gave up 6 bases, with 18 bases separating them. The CDR3 nucleotides read TGTGCCAGCAGCTTAGGGTTATTGGAGGTTGGCGATGGCTACACCTTC. As protein: CASSLGLLEVGDGYTF.

This clonotype has only one observation. Here the CDR3 reads CSASGQVMARSIYEQYF. CDR3 coding DNA: TGCAGTGCTAGCGGCCAGGTCATGGCTAGATCAATCTACGAGCAGTACTTC. The chain employs TRBV20-1 and TRBJ2-7, with no clear D. CDR3 length equals 17 residues. Germline V lookup: CDR1 DFQATT, CDR2 SNEGSKA (reference sequence). Between the trimmed V and J ends, which lost 3 bases and 3 bases, there was a span of 24 bases.

The chain recombines TRBV9 with TRBJ2-7, with D perhaps matching TRBD1 (6 bases). Germline lookup yields CDR1 SGDLS and CDR2 YYNGEE. V gave up 4 bases and J gave up 3 bases, with 14 bases separating them. CDR3 length: 14 residues. CDR3 in amino acids: CASSSRDIHYEQYF. The CDR3 DNA sequence: TGTGCCAGCAGCTCCCGGGACATTCACTACGAGCAGTACTTC.

With respect to this clonotype: At one end the junction does not follow the germline gene, possibly because of a read error. V and J are TRBV4-1 and TRBJ1-5; TRBD1 might be the D (5 bases). Germline V gives CDR1 MGHRA, CDR2 YSYEKL. There are 15 residues in the CDR3. Here the CDR3 DNA reads TGCGACAGCAGCCAAGAACCAATGGACACCCAGCCCCAGCATTTT. Its translation is CDSSQEPMDTQPQHF.

This clonotype showed up many times. This chain links TRBV12-3 or TRBV12-4 with TRBJ1-6, with D maybe TRBD1 (6 bases). The CDR3 spans 15 residues. With 2 bases removed from V and 10 bases from J, the gap between germline ends came to 15 bases. CDR3 amino acids: CASSLQGNRNSPLHF. The CDR3 DNA sequence: TGTGCCAGCAGTTTACAGGGGAATCGGAACTCACCCCTCCACTTT.

This clonotype came up a few times. The CDR3 here is CASSRLQGESYEQYF. For the CDR3, the DNA is TGTGCCAGCAGCCGCCTCCAGGGGGAAAGCTACGAGCAGTACTTC. This chain links TRBV7-3 with TRBJ2-7, with 7 bases aligning to TRBD1. Trimming cost V 5 bases and J 3 bases; bases outside gene matches: 10. The germline V gene encodes CDR1 SGHTA and CDR2 FQGTGA. This CDR3 has 15 residues.